This T cell receptor beta chain appears in the sequencing data of a study of CD8 T cells in Susac syndrome (dated by TCRdb to between 2018 and 2021). About the investigation overall: Repertoire sequencing was used to test whether CD8+ T cell activation and differentiation in Susac syndrome was antigen driven.

What the authors observed across the whole study: The TCR sequencing and HLA analysis was acknowledged to have included a relatively small number of individuals.

Counted from cysteine to phenylalanine, this CDR3 has 14 amino acids. The CDR3 DNA has 42 bases and is translated from base 1. As encoded in the germline V gene, CDR1 is SQVTM while CDR2 is ANQGSEA. V is trimmed back by 4 bases and J by 1 base, and the junction contains 4 bases that no gene match accounts for. Notes on this clonotype: Which antigen it targets is not known. No much larger clone exists at a distance of one base, and base qualities are not known.

Peripheral blood CD8+ and CD4+ T cells from healthy donors, Susac syndrome patients and multiple sclerosis patients were profiled using high-throughput TCR beta sequencing. Treatment-naive patients with stable or active relapsing-remitting disease fulfilling revised McDonald criteria were used as multiple sclerosis controls. Bulk CD8+ and CD4+ T cells were purified by magnetic negative isolation, whereas CD8+ TEMRA cells were enriched by FACS. Blood was drawn into EDTA tubes, processed within 24 hours, and PBMCs were isolated by density gradient centrifugation. PBMCs intended for TCR sequencing were cryopreserved in liquid nitrogen and thawed later in a water bath at 37 degrees C. Purity of sorted or isolated CD4+, CD8+ and CD8+ TEMRA cells was at least 90%. RNA was extracted using the RNeasy kit, and roughly 0.5 to 1 microgram was reverse transcribed with random hexamers. The immunoSEQ multiplex PCR assay, which covers 54 Vbeta and 13 Jbeta segments, was used to amplify TCR beta CDR3 regions. PCR amplification bias was corrected by using a synthetic template baseline for primer optimization and computational correction. Under the source paper's analysis protocol: Reads were annotated to V, D and J genes per IMGT and analyzed with immunoSEQ Analyzer, keeping only productive sequences. To calculate clonality, Shannon entropy was normalized by log2 of the number of productive unique sequences and then subtracted from one. Public and private clones were assessed among the 100 most prevalent clones of each patient and control. Clones were defined as Susac-specific if absent from the healthy and MS cohorts, from 1052 published viral clones and from other ImmuneACCESS disease sequences. The raw public data were reprocessed by TCRdb itself: fastp quality trimming at Q25, MiXCR clonotype calling, in-frame beta chains only. Each entry merges the rows of one CDR3 protein and shows their most common DNA and genes. TCRdb, rather than the study authors, made the V and J calls. Across this sample there are 200,000 to 300,000 distinct CDR3 sequences, with 90% to 95% seen only once. The ten most abundant clones make up about 0.07% of the sample.

Specimen: CD4+ T cells from PBMCs. The chain is assembled from TRBV29-1 and TRBJ1-2; 9 junctional bases match TRBD1. This sequence was found in a human donor with multiple sclerosis. The nucleotide sequence is given as TGCAGCGTTGTCGGGACAGGGAATAACTATGGCTACACCTTC. Translated, it gives CSVVGTGNNYGYTF. The full variable domain, completed from the reference TRBV29-1 and TRBJ1-2 proteins outside the CDR3, reads SAVISQKPSRDICQRGTSLTIQCQVDSQVTMMFWYRQQPGQSLTLIATANQGSEATYESGFVIDKFPISRPNLTFSTLTVSNMSPEDSSIYLCSVVGTGNNYGYTFGSGTRLTVV.